The present entry profiles one T cell receptor beta chain with its context. TCRdb fed the 5' RACE reads into MiXCR, producing one record per CDR3 protein. The profile shows about 470,000 distinct CDR3 sequences, 20% to 30% of them singletons. The CDR3 spans 14 residues. Between the trimmed V and J ends, which lost 3 bases and 0 bases, there was a span of 12 bases. Germline CDR1 reads DFQATT; CDR2 reads SNEGSKA (reference sequence). The sample is drawn from a study of identical twins. This sample was also put to use in a study of T cells expressing NK-cell markers. That work states: It was sorted CD3+CD56+NKG2C+, CD3+CD56+NKG2C- and CD3+CD56-NKG2C+ T cells that supplied the TCR beta repertoires.

V is TRBV20-1 and J is TRBJ2-7; D assignment may be TRBD1 or TRBD2 (5 bases each). The specimen sequenced was CD4+ T cells sorted from blood. This TCR was sampled from a woman younger than 35 in good health. The CDR3 protein is CSASRDAASYEQYF. The CDR3 DNA follows: TGCAGTGCTAGTCGGGACGCCGCCTCCTACGAGCAGTACTTC.